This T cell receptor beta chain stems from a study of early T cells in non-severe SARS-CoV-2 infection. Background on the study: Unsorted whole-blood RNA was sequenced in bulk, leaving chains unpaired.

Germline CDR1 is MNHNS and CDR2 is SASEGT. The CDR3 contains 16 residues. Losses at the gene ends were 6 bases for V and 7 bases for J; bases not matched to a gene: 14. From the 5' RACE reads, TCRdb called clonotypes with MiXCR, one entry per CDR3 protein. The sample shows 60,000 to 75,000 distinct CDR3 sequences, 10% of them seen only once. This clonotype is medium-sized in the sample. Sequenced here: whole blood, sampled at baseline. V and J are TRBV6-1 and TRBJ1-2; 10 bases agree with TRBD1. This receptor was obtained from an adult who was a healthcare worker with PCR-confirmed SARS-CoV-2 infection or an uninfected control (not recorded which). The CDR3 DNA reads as TGTGCCAGCAGGACAACGGGACAGGGGATGATCGGTGGCTACACCTTC. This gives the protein CASRTTGQGMIGGYTF.